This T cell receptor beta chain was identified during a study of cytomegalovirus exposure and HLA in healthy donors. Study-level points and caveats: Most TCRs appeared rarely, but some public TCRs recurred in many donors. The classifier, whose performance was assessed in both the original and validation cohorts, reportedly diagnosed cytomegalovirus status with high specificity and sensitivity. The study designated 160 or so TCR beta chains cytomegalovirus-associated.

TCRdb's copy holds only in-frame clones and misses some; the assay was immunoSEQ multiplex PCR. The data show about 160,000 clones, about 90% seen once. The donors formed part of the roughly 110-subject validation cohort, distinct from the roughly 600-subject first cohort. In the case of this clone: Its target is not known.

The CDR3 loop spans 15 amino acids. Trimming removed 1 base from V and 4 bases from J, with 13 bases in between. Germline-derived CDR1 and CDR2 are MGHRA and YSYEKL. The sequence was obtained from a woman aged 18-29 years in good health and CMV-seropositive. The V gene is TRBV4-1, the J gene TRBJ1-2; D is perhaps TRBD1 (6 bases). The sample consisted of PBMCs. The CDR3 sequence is CASSQGQVPTYGYTF. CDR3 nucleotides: TGCGCCAGCAGCCAAGGACAGGTACCTACCTATGGCTACACCTTC.